The present TCR beta chain was sequenced within a study of Ad26.COV2.S vaccination and SARS-CoV-2 variants. Study as a whole: The authors gave Ad26.COV2.S intramuscularly, either once or twice 56 days apart. Study outcomes and limitations: Among vaccine recipients, spike-specific TCR breadth exceeded that of placebo recipients.

After removal of 5 bases from V and 0 bases from J, the junction contained 2 bases not matched to a gene. The CDR3 loop spans 15 amino acids. Germline CDR1 and CDR2: LNHDA and SQIVND (reference sequence). Sequenced by immunoSEQ multiplex PCR; TCRdb stores in-frame clones only, minus some. The sample contains hundreds of thousands of clones, about 90% of which appear only once. This clone was found once. Its cognate antigen is unknown. Treatment described: 15 to 20 received Ad26.COV2.S at low or high dose, single or two shots; about five received placebo; per-sample allocation not given. The study sampled participants on day 63 after the first vaccine or placebo injection. Ad26.COV2.S expressed prefusion-stabilized spike from the original Wuhan strain.

The specimen was peripheral blood, collected in a trial of Ad26.COV2.S vaccine versus placebo. The genes are TRBV19 and TRBJ2-2; 8 bases fit TRBD1. The clonotype comes from a person between 18 and 60 years old who received the Ad26.COV2.S COVID-19 vaccine or a placebo. The CDR3, as DNA: TGTGCCAGTAGTGGACAGGGACCGAACACCGGGGAGCTGTTTTTT. Its protein is CASSGQGPNTGELFF. The entire variable domain, with the rest obtained from reference TRBV19 and TRBJ2-2, is as follows: DGGITQSPKYLFRKEGQNVTLSCEQNLNHDAMYWYRQDPGQGLRLIYYSQIVNDFQKGDIAEGYSVSREKKESFPLTVTSAQKNPTAFYLCASSGQGPNTGELFFGEGSRLTVL.